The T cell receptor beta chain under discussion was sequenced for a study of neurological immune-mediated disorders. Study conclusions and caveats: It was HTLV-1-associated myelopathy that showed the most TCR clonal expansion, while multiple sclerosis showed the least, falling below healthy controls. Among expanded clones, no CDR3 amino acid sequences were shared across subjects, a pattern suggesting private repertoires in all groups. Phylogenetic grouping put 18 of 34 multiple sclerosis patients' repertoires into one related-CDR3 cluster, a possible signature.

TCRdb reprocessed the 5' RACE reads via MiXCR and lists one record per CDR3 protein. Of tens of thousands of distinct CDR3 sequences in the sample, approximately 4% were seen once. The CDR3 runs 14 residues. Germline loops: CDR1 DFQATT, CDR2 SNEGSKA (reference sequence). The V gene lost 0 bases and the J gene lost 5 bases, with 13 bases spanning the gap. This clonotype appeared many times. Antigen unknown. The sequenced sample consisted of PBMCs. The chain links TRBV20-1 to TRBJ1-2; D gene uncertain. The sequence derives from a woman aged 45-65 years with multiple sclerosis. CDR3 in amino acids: CSARDMTGQYGYTF. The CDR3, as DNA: TGCAGTGCTAGAGATATGACTGGCCAATATGGCTACACCTTC.